Below, 8 T cell receptor beta chains from the same sample are listed, as sequenced in a study of regulatory T cells in long-lasting Graves disease (dated by TCRdb to the early 2020s). The method was multiplex PCR. The run used an Illumina HiSeq 4000. CDR3 regions were amplified by Arm-PCR with iRepertoire HTBI primers to construct TCR beta libraries. Through fastp at Q25 and MiXCR, TCRdb rebuilt clones from the public reads, retaining in-frame beta chains. Identical CDR3 protein sequences are pooled into one entry, listed with their most common genes and DNA. This sample lists under 700,000 distinct CDR3 sequences; around 16% were detected once. The ten biggest clones cover 20% to 25% of the sample. The time point label of this sample denotes: newly diagnosed GD, antithyroid drugs for less than 3 months. For both TCR sequencing and RNA sequencing, RNA was extracted from PBMCs using TRIzol. The same data also went into a second study, on T cells in Graves' hyperthyroidism and ophthalmopathy.

Sample: peripheral blood mononuclear cells (PBMCs), taken at new diagnosis, from a patient treated with antithyroid drugs. The receptors here all came from a woman aged 40 to 65 with Graves disease. Donor details come from another sample of the same person, matched by shared clones.

The chain couples TRBV10-3 to TRBJ2-5; D is possibly TRBD2 (5 bases). The CDR3 consists of 13 residues. Trimming shortened V by 6 bases and J by 3 bases, and 11 bases separated the two germline ends. Germline V gives CDR1 ENHRY, CDR2 SYGVKD. CDR3 amino acids: CAIRSGLEETQYF. DNA of the CDR3: TGTGCCATCAGGTCTGGACTGGAAGAGACCCAGTACTTC.

This rearrangement joins TRBV12-3 or TRBV12-4 to TRBJ1-3; D is ambiguous. Trimming removed 5 bases at V and 4 bases at J, with 9 bases between. The CDR3 covers 13 residues. DNA for the CDR3: TGTGCCAGCAGTCAAAAGATAGGAAACACCATATATTTT. Amino acids: CASSQKIGNTIYF.

This clonotype was seen many times. This chain joins TRBV28 and TRBJ2-2; 9 bases are shared with TRBD2. Germline V lookup: CDR1 MDHEN, CDR2 SYDVKM. CDR3 length: 16 amino acids. Germline trimming cut 4 bases from V and 1 base from J; bases unmatched to any gene: 4. For the CDR3, the DNA is TGTGCCAGCAGTTCGGTACTAGCGGGGAACACCGGGGAGCTGTTTTTT. Its protein product is CASSSVLAGNTGELFF.

This clonotype has a count of ten or more. V is TRBV6-1 and J is TRBJ2-1; TRBD2 is a possible D gene (6 bases). The CDR3 runs 13 residues. Germline CDR1 reads MNHNS; CDR2 reads SASEGT. V was cut by 3 bases and J by 3 bases, with 6 bases left in between. CDR3: CASSEDYYNEQFF. CDR3 bases: TGTGCCAGCAGTGAGGACTACTACAATGAGCAGTTCTTC.

The chain recombines TRBV20-1 with TRBJ1-1; no firm D call. V dropped 3 bases and J dropped 1 base, with 6 bases sitting between them. Germline CDR1 is DFQATT and CDR2 is SNEGSKA (reference sequence). This CDR3 has 12 residues. In DNA, the CDR3 is TGCAGTGCTAGGTGGCAGAACACTGAAGCTTTCTTT. Its protein product is CSARWQNTEAFF.

This chain joins TRBV7-9 and TRBJ1-1; unclear D gene. This CDR3 spans 15 amino acids. Germline V lookup: CDR1 SEHNR, CDR2 FQNEAQ (reference sequence). V was shortened by 1 base and J by 7 bases, with 16 bases between the two germline ends. DNA of the CDR3: TGTGCCAGCAGCTTAGTTTCGTATAGCTCGAATGAAGCTTTCTTT. Its protein product is CASSLVSYSSNEAFF.

In regard to this clonotype: Being one base from a much bigger clone, this may be a read error. The chain carries TRBV12-5 and TRBJ2-3; no reliable D call. The CDR3 spans 15 residues. V lost 1 base, J lost 5 bases, and 13 bases lay in between. Germline loops: CDR1 LGHNT, CDR2 FRNRAP. Written as DNA, the CDR3 is TGTGCTAGTGGTTTGGCCCCGACCCGCATAGATACGCAGTATTTT. Protein: CASGLAPTRIDTQYF.

This clonotype has just a few counts. V gene TRBV6-1 combines with J gene TRBJ1-2; 12 bases agree with TRBD1. The CDR3 contains 17 residues. The trim removed 5 bases at V and 4 bases at J, leaving 11 bases unmatched. Germline V CDR1 and CDR2: MNHNS, SASEGT. CDR3 coding DNA: TGTGCCAGCAGTCAAACCGGGACAGGGGGCGATACCTATGGCTACACCTTC. Encoded protein: CASSQTGTGGDTYGYTF.